These 28 T cell receptor beta chains originate from one sample sequenced in a study of radiotherapy plus CTLA-4 blockade in lung cancer (dated by TCRdb to about 2018). The receptor library was made with the immunoSEQ multiplex PCR assay. Imported from immuneACCESS, the table was reduced by TCRdb to in-frame sequences with V and J called. These copies leave out some clones; in studies compared against another copy, an unresolved V gene accounts for under half, and the cause of the remainder is not known. This sample is represented by approximately 80,000 clones; more than 80% of them were singletons. Of the sample, approximately 0.8% falls within the top ten clones. The sequencing here drew on peripheral blood, taken from a patient treated with radiotherapy plus ipilimumab. These receptors all come from a human donor with non-small cell lung cancer who had stable disease on radiotherapy plus ipilimumab.

The chain has TRBV5-4 and TRBJ1-2; no reliable D call. The CDR3 runs to 13 residues. V was shortened by 4 bases and J by 1 base, with 8 bases between the two germline ends. CDR1 SGHNT and CDR2 YYREEE come from the germline V gene (reference sequence). The CDR3 reads CASSPDGNYGYTF. CDR3 DNA: TGTGCCAGCAGCCCTGACGGTAACTATGGCTACACCTTC.

This chain connects TRBV27 to TRBJ2-1, with unresolved D. V shed 3 bases and J shed 2 bases, with 11 bases lying between them. Looked up from germline, CDR1 is MNHEY and CDR2 is SMNVEV (reference sequence). The CDR3 is made up of 15 amino acids. CDR3: CASSFWQKAYNEQFF. Here the CDR3 DNA reads TGTGCCAGCAGTTTCTGGCAGAAGGCCTACAATGAGCAGTTCTTC.

In DNA, the CDR3 is TGTGCCAGCAGCTACGGAGTCTCTGGGGCCAACGTCCTGACTTTC. Encoded protein: CASSYGVSGANVLTF. The chain is built from TRBV7-2 and TRBJ2-6; D unresolved. The V gene's germline CDR1 is SGHTA and CDR2 FQGNSA. Trimming took 4 bases from V and 0 from J, leaving 7 bases between them. The CDR3 has 15 residues. Full variable domain (rest looked up from reference TRBV7-2 and TRBJ2-6): GAGVSQSPSNKVTEKGKDVELRCDPISGHTALYWYRQSLGQGLEFLIYFQGNSAPDKSGLPSDRFSAERTGGSVSTLTIQRTQQEDSAVYLCASSYGVSGANVLTFGAGSRLTVL.

The chain joins TRBV7-3 to TRBJ2-2; maybe TRBD2 (6 bases). V lost 2 bases and J 1 base, leaving 17 bases between the germline ends. CDR1 is SGHTA, CDR2 FQGTGA, per germline. The length of the CDR3 is 18 residues. CDR3 residues: CASSLDSGGALNTGELFF. CDR3 nucleotide sequence: TGTGCCAGCAGCTTAGATTCCGGAGGGGCCTTGAACACCGGGGAGCTGTTTTTT.

This clone was observed a few times. The V call is TRBV29-1, the J call TRBJ2-4; D is undetermined. Germline V CDR1 and CDR2: SQVTM, ANQGSEA. V shed 5 bases and J shed 8 bases, with 19 bases lying between them. The CDR3 covers 14 residues. The CDR3 DNA follows: TGCAGCGTTTACTCCGGCGGCAGACATCACATTCAGTACTTC. It encodes CSVYSGGRHHIQYF.

The chain couples TRBV6-5 to TRBJ1-6; TRBD1 matches 8 bases. Unmatched junction bases numbered 15, after V lost 6 bases and J lost 14 bases. The germline gives CDR1 MNHEY, CDR2 SVGAGI. The CDR3 extends over 15 amino acids. Here the CDR3 DNA reads TGTGCCAGCAGCTACACGACAGGGGACGATTCGGCCCTCCACTTT. Protein: CASSYTTGDDSALHF.

V usage is TRBV5-8 and J usage is TRBJ1-1; 7 bases match TRBD1. Germline CDR1 SGHTS, CDR2 YDEGEE. This CDR3 comprises 14 residues. Trimming took 0 bases from V and 4 from J; bases not matched to a gene: 3. In DNA form, the CDR3 reads TGTGCCAGCAGCTTGGGACAGGGTGCCACTGAAGCTTTCTTT. The encoded protein is CASSLGQGATEAFF.

The V gene is TRBV14, the J gene TRBJ2-5, with 9 nucleotides matching TRBD2. There are 16 residues in the CDR3. The ends lost 6 bases at V and 1 base at J; junction bases unmatched: 9. Germline CDR1 SGHDN, CDR2 FVKESK. The DNA for the CDR3 is TGTGCCAGCAGTGGGCTACGGCGGGGGGGCCAAGAGACCCAGTACTTC. Translating it yields CASSGLRRGGQETQYF. Based on the CDR3 plus reference TRBV14 and TRBJ2-5, the full variable domain is EAGVTQFPSHSVIEKGQTVTLRCDPISGHDNLYWYRRVMGKEIKFLLHFVKESKQDESGMPNNRFLAERTGGTYSTLKVQPAELEDSGVYFCASSGLRRGGQETQYFGPGTRLLVL.

CDR3: CASSSQSSYEQYF. CDR3 bases: TGTGCCAGCAGCTCCCAGTCCTCCTACGAGCAGTACTTC. The chain uses TRBV5-4 and TRBJ2-7; D call uncertain. The CDR3 spans 13 residues. V was cut by 3 bases and J by 0 bases, with 7 bases left in between. Per the germline V gene, CDR1 is SGHNT and CDR2 is YYREEE (reference sequence).

This sequence joins TRBV7-2 and TRBJ2-1; 8 positions agree with TRBD2. The V and J ends lost 3 bases and 5 bases, in that order; junction bases with no gene match: 9. The CDR3 extends over 16 amino acids. Germline V gene data show CDR1 as SGHTA and CDR2 as FQGNSA. This CDR3 is CASSLTSRGVNNEQFF. The CDR3 DNA follows: TGTGCCAGCAGCTTGACCTCGCGGGGGGTAAACAATGAGCAGTTCTTC.

J is TRBJ2-3 and V is TRBV13; unclear D gene. The germline CDR1 and CDR2 sequences are PRHDT and FYEKMQ (reference sequence). V was cut by 5 bases and J by 2 bases, with 8 bases left in between. The CDR3 runs 13 residues. CDR3 residues: CASSPSYTDTQYF. DNA for the CDR3: TGTGCCAGCAGCCCCTCGTACACAGATACGCAGTATTTT.

This clone was seen a few times. The V gene is TRBV28, the J gene TRBJ1-1; D is uncertain. Trimming cost V 2 bases and J 1 base, with 11 bases left between them. Germline assignment: CDR1 MDHEN and CDR2 SYDVKM. The CDR3 runs to 15 residues. CDR3 sequence: CASSLHPEGNTEAFF. In DNA, the CDR3 is TGTGCCAGCAGTTTACACCCAGAGGGGAACACTGAAGCTTTCTTT.

The rearrangement links TRBV20-1 to TRBJ2-3; D is unclear. Germline values: CDR1 DFQATT, CDR2 SNEGSKA (reference sequence). Trimming left V 6 bases short and J 4 bases short, with 8 bases between. The length of the CDR3 is 11 residues. The CDR3 DNA is TGCAGTGCATATCTAGCAGATACGCAGTATTTT. Translation: CSAYLADTQYF.

The chain is built from TRBV20-1 and TRBJ2-7, with D unclear. CDR3 size: 11 residues. Germline CDR1 DFQATT, CDR2 SNEGSKA (reference sequence). Trimming took off 6 bases at V and 4 bases at J, with 10 bases between the two ends. For the CDR3, the DNA is TGCAGTGCCTCGATCCAGTACGAGCAGTACTTC. Translated: CSASIQYEQYF.

The chain joins TRBV2 to TRBJ1-1; weak D call: TRBD1 (5 bases). Germline V lookup: CDR1 SNHLY, CDR2 FYNNEI. Trimming cost V 7 bases and J 7 bases, with 16 bases left between them. The length of the CDR3 is 13 residues. The CDR3 DNA reads as TGTGCCAGCAAGGGGCCAATGGGGGTTGAAGCTTTCTTT. It is translated as CASKGPMGVEAFF.

CDR3 residues: CASSFRQVKGADTQYF. The CDR3 DNA sequence: TGTGCCAGCAGCTTCCGACAGGTTAAGGGGGCAGATACGCAGTATTTT. This sequence joins TRBV11-3 and TRBJ2-3; the D gene is possibly TRBD1 (6 bases). V was trimmed by 3 bases and J by 4 bases, leaving 17 bases between them. The CDR3 is 16 residues long. Looked up from germline, CDR1 is SGHNT and CDR2 is YENEEA.

The chain employs TRBV7-9 and TRBJ2-2, with 10 nucleotides matching TRBD2. Per the germline V gene, CDR1 is SEHNR and CDR2 is FQNEAQ (reference sequence). The J segment lost 1 base and the V segment lost 2 bases, leaving 7 bases of the junction unmatched. This CDR3 has 18 residues. In DNA, the CDR3 is TGTGCCAGCAGCTTAAAGCGACGACTAGCGGGGAACACCGGGGAGCTGTTTTTT. Amino acid sequence: CASSLKRRLAGNTGELFF.

The rearrangement links TRBV28 to TRBJ2-2; D may be TRBD2 (7 bases). Trimming left V 2 bases short and J 6 bases short, with 16 bases between. Germline V lookup: CDR1 MDHEN, CDR2 SYDVKM. The length of the CDR3 is 16 residues. CDR3 sequence reads: CASSLGGGRPSGELFF. The CDR3 DNA follows: TGTGCCAGCAGTTTAGGCGGGGGCCGGCCGTCCGGGGAGCTGTTTTTT.

This clone was observed once. The CDR3 DNA reads TGTGCCAGCAGTTATACAGAAAGCCAAGAGACCCAGTACTTC. Translation gives CASSYTESQETQYF. The chain uses TRBV7-6 and TRBJ2-5, with no clear D. V lost 6 bases, J lost 1 base, and 12 bases lay in between. Germline-derived CDR1 and CDR2 are SGHVS and FNYEAQ. The CDR3 loop spans 14 amino acids.

The rearrangement joins TRBV2 to TRBJ2-3, with D possibly matching TRBD2 (6 bases). Germline-derived CDR1 and CDR2 are SNHLY and FYNNEI. V lost 3 bases and J lost 1, with 11 bases in between. The CDR3 is 15 residues long. The CDR3: CASSETGLGTDTQYF. DNA for the CDR3: TGTGCCAGCAGTGAGACGGGACTTGGCACAGATACGCAGTATTTT.

J is TRBJ2-3 and V is TRBV7-9, with 9 bases identical to TRBD1. The junction had 3 bases not matched to a gene; V was cut back by 4 bases and J by 1 base. Germline-derived CDR1 and CDR2 are SEHNR and FQNEAQ (reference sequence). The CDR3 spans 15 residues. CDR3 residues: CASSSGQGGTDTQYF. The CDR3 region has the DNA TGTGCCAGCAGCTCGGGACAGGGCGGCACAGATACGCAGTATTTT.

The V call is TRBV2, the J call TRBJ2-1; D might be TRBD2 (5 bases). Trimming stripped 4 bases from V and 0 bases from J, with 10 bases between. This CDR3 contains 15 residues. Looked up from germline, CDR1 is SNHLY and CDR2 is FYNNEI. CDR3 residues: CASSGVALSYNEQFF. In nucleotides, the CDR3 is TGTGCCAGCAGTGGTGTAGCGCTCTCCTACAATGAGCAGTTCTTC.

This clone was observed a single time. This chain uses TRBV6-5 with TRBJ1-5, with 7 nucleotides matching TRBD1. After removal of 6 bases from V and 7 bases from J, the junction contained 12 bases not matched to a gene. CDR1 is MNHEY, CDR2 SVGAGI, per germline. The CDR3 has 15 residues. This CDR3 reads CASSQTGTEDQPQHF. Written as DNA, the CDR3 is TGTGCCAGCAGCCAAACCGGGACAGAGGACCAGCCCCAGCATTTT.

This clone has a handful of counts. Here the CDR3 DNA reads TGTGCCATCAGCGAGACGGAGAACTATGGCTACACCTTC. It encodes CAISETENYGYTF. This sequence joins TRBV10-3 and TRBJ1-2; unclear D gene. From germline, CDR1 is ENHRY and CDR2 SYGVKD. Trimming removed 6 bases at V and 2 bases at J, with 10 bases between. The CDR3 consists of 13 residues.

The J gene is TRBJ2-7, the V gene TRBV7-6; TRBD2 matches 9 bases. Germline-derived CDR1 and CDR2 are SGHVS and FNYEAQ. V gave up 5 bases and J gave up 2 bases; unmatched junction bases: 13. The CDR3 sequence is 17 residues long. CDR3 in DNA: TGTGCCAGCAGCCCCCGTTTGTCTAGCGGGGAAACCTACGAGCAGTACTTC. It yields the protein CASSPRLSSGETYEQYF.

This clone was counted only a few times. V gene TRBV20-1 combines with J gene TRBJ1-1; D is ambiguous. The CDR3 has 11 amino acids. The V and J ends lost 2 bases and 1 base respectively, with 2 bases between them. Per germline, CDR1 DFQATT and CDR2 SNEGSKA (reference sequence). CDR3 loop: CSARRNTEAFF. CDR3 nucleotide sequence: TGCAGTGCTAGAAGGAACACTGAAGCTTTCTTT.

V usage is TRBV5-3 and J usage is TRBJ2-7; TRBD2 matches 10 bases. TRBV5-3 is classed as an ORF, of uncertain function. J was trimmed by 4 bases and V by 4 bases; bases with no gene match: 8. The CDR3 is 15 residues long. In DNA form, the CDR3 reads TGTGCCAGAAGCAGTAATAGCGGGGGGAGTTACGAGCAGTACTTC. Amino acid sequence: CARSSNSGGSYEQYF.

The rearrangement joins TRBV27 to TRBJ2-7; D is unresolved. Trimming cost V 7 bases and J 5 bases, with 18 bases left between them. This CDR3 comprises 14 residues. CDR1 is MNHEY and CDR2 is SMNVEV in the germline V gene (reference sequence). CDR3 sequence (DNA): TGTGCCAGCACCCCGGCCCGGAGAATCAACGAGCAGTACTTC. Translating gives CASTPARRINEQYF.